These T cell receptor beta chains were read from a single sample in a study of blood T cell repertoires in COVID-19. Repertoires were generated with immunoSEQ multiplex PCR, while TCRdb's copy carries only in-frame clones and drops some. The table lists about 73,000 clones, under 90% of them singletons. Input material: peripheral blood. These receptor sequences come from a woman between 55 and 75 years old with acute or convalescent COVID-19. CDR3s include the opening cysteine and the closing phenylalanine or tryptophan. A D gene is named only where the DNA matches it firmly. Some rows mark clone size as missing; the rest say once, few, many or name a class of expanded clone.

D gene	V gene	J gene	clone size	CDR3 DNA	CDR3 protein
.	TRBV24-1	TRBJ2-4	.	TGTGCCACCAGTGATGCGGCCAAAAACATTCAGTACTTC	CATSDAAKNIQYF
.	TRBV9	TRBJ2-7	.	TGTGCCAGCAGCGTAGATACTAGCAACACATACGAGCAGTACTTC	CASSVDTSNTYEQYF
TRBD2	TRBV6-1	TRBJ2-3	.	TGTGCCAGCAGTGAAGGTCGGGCGGGAGGGACAGATACGCAGTATTTT	CASSEGRAGGTDTQYF
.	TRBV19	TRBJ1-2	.	TGTGCCAGTAGTACCACGCGGAGACAGGTCGTATTGGGCTACACCTTC	CASSTTRRQVVLGYTF
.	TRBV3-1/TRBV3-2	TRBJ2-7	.	TGTGCCAGCAGCCCGGGATCTCGGAAGTACGAGCAGTACTTC	CASSPGSRKYEQYF
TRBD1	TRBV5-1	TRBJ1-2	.	TGCGCCAGCAGCTTGCAAGGACAGGGGAAGTATGGCTACACCTTC	CASSLQGQGKYGYTF
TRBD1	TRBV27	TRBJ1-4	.	TGTGCCAGCAGTTTATTATTTGTTGGGGCCGGGACAGGGGAGGAAAAACTGTTTTTT	CASSLLFVGAGTGEEKLFF
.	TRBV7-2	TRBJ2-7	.	TGTGCCAGCAGCTTCCGAGGGGGACGAGGCGAGCAGTACTTC	CASSFRGGRGEQYF
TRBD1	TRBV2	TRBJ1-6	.	TGTGCCAGCAGGGACGCGGGGACAGCGAATTCACCCCTCCACTTT	CASRDAGTANSPLHF
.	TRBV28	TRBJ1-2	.	TGTGCCAGCAGATCGGCAGCCCGGGAGGGCTACACCTTC	CASRSAAREGYTF
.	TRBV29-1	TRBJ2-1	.	TGCAGCGTTGAAACAGGGAGCTCCTACAATGAGCAGTTCTTC	CSVETGSSYNEQFF
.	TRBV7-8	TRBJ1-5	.	TGTGCCAGCAGCCCCTCTAGCAATCAGCCCCAGCATTTT	CASSPSSNQPQHF
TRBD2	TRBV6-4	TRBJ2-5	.	TGTGCCGGCATAGTCGGGCTAGCGGGATCGGAGACCCAGTACTTC	CAGIVGLAGSETQYF
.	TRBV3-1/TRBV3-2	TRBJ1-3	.	TGTGCCAGCAGCCCAAGGCCTAGCTCTGGAAACACCATATATTTT	CASSPRPSSGNTIYF
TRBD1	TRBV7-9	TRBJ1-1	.	TGTGCCAGCAGCAGGACAGGGACGCGCTATGAAGCTTTCTTT	CASSRTGTRYEAFF
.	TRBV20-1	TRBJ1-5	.	TGCAGTGCTAGTCTCGGGGGTAATCAGCCCCAGCATTTT	CSASLGGNQPQHF
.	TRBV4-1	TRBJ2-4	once	TGCGCCAGCAGCCAAGATCACCCCGGCATTCAGTACTTC	CASSQDHPGIQYF
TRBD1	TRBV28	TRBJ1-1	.	TGTGCCAGCAGTTTGCCCAGGGGGCAAACTGAAGCTTTCTTT	CASSLPRGQTEAFF
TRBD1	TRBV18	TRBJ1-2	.	TGTGCCAGCTCACTCCGGGACAGGGGCTATGGCTACACCTTC	CASSLRDRGYGYTF
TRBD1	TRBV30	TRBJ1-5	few	TGTGCCTGGAGTGTACCAGGGACAGGGTATCAGCCCCAGCATTTT	CAWSVPGTGYQPQHF
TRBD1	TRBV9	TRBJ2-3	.	TGTGCCAGCTGCCTGACGGGGGACAGGGACACAGATACGCAGTATTTT	CASCLTGDRDTDTQYF
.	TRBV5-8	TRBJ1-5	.	TGTGCCAGCAGCTTGGGAGAGAGGAGCAATCAGCCCCAGCATTTT	CASSLGERSNQPQHF
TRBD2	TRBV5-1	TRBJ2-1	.	TGCGCCAGCAGTGGAGGTAGCGGGAGTCGCGAGCAGTTCTTC	CASSGGSGSREQFF
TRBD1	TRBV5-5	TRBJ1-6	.	TGTGCCAGCACCTCACAGGGGGCCTCCTATAATTCACCCCTCCACTTT	CASTSQGASYNSPLHF
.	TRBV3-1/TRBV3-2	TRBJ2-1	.	TGTGCCAGCAGCCTGTCCCCTTATGGGGGAGGTTTCCATGAGCAGTTCTTC	CASSLSPYGGGFHEQFF
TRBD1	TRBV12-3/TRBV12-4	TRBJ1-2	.	TGTGCCAGCAGTTCCAAGGGGGCCGGTGGCTACACCTTC	CASSSKGAGGYTF
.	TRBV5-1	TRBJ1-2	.	TGCGCCAGCAGCTTGGTCGGGGGTAGTGGCTACACCTTC	CASSLVGGSGYTF
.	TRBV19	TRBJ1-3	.	TGTGCCAGTAGTATGCCCGGTAGAAACACCATATATTTT	CASSMPGRNTIYF
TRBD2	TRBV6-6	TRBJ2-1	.	TGTGCCAGCGGGGGACTAGTGGGGCTTTTCTTC	CASGGLVGLFF
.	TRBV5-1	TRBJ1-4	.	TGCGCCAGCAGCATGGAATATGCAACTAATGAAAAACTGTTTTTT	CASSMEYATNEKLFF
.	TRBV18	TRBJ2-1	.	TGTGCCAGCTCACCAAGGAGCGCGGCTAATGAGCAGTTCTTC	CASSPRSAANEQFF
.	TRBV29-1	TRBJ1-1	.	TGCAGCGTTGGAACGGGAGTGAACCCCACTGAAGCTTTCTTT	CSVGTGVNPTEAFF
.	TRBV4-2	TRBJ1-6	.	TGTGCCAGCAGCCAAGCACAGGGTAATTCACCCCTCCACTTT	CASSQAQGNSPLHF
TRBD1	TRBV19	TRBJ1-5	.	TGTGCCAGCGGAAAGGGACAGATTAGCAATCAGCCCCAGCATTTT	CASGKGQISNQPQHF
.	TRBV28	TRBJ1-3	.	TGTGCCAGCAGTCCCGGGGGGCCCCGGCGGAACACCATATATTTT	CASSPGGPRRNTIYF
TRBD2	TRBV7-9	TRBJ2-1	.	TGTGCCAGCAGCTTAGGTGGAGCGGGAGGGCCTTTAGGTAATGAGCAGTTCTTC	CASSLGGAGGPLGNEQFF
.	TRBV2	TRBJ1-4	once	TGTGCCAGCAACAGACAGCGGGGTGAAAAACTGTTTTTT	CASNRQRGEKLFF
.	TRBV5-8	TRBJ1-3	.	TGTGCCAGCAGCCTCAGGGGAAACACCATATATTTT	CASSLRGNTIYF
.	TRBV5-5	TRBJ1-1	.	TGTGCCAGCAGCTTCTCGATCCAGGGCCCTGAAGCTTTCTTT	CASSFSIQGPEAFF
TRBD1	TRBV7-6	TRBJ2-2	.	TGTGCCAGCAGCTCAACCGGGACAGAGAACACCGGGGAGCTGTTTTTT	CASSSTGTENTGELFF
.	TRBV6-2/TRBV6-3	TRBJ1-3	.	TGTGCCAGCAGTTTACGGGGGATCTCTGGAAACACCATATATTTT	CASSLRGISGNTIYF
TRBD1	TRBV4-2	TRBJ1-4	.	TGTGCCAGCAGCCAAGGCCGGGGACCGGGACAGGGAATTCGGAAGGAAAAACTGTTTTTT	CASSQGRGPGQGIRKEKLFF
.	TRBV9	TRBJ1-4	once	TGTGCCAGCTCCCGCCGGGATGAAAAACTGTTTTTT	CASSRRDEKLFF
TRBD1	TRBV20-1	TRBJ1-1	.	TGCAGTGCTAGTGGTAGGGGGCAGGTCATGAACACTGAAGCTTTCTTT	CSASGRGQVMNTEAFF
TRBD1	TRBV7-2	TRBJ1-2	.	TGTGCCAGCAGCAAGGGACAGGGTTACTCGGCTGGTGGCTATGGCTACACCTTC	CASSKGQGYSAGGYGYTF
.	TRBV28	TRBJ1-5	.	TGTGCCAGCAGTCCTCAGTTGGATCAGCCCCAGCATTTT	CASSPQLDQPQHF